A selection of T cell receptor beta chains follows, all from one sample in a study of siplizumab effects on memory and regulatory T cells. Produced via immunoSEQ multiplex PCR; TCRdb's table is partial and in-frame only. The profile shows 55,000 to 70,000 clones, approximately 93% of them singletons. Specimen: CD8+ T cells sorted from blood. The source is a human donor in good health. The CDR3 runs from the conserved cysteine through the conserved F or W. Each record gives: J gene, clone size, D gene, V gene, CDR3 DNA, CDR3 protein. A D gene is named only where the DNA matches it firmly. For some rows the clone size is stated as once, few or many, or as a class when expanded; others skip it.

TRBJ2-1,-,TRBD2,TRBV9,TGTGCCAGCAGCGGGACTAGCGGATACAATGAGCAGTTCTTC,CASSGTSGYNEQFF
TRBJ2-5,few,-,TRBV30,TGTGCCTGGAGTGTAGTGGGAGGCCCTGCGGAGACCCAGTACTTC,CAWSVVGGPAETQYF
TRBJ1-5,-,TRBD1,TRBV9,TGTGCCAGCAGCGTAGGGACAGGGAATAGTCAGCCCCAGCATTTT,CASSVGTGNSQPQHF
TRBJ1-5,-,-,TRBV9,TGTGCCAGCAGTGAAGGGATTAGCAATCAGCCCCAGCATTTT,CASSEGISNQPQHF
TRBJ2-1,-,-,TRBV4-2,TGTGCCAGCAGCCAAGATTGGGCGGAGCAGTTCTTC,CASSQDWAEQFF
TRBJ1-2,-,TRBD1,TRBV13,TGTGCCAGCAGCCTAAGGGGACAGGGGGCAGCCGGTCTCCACTATGGCTACACCTTC,CASSLRGQGAAGLHYGYTF
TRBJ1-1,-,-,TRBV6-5,TGTGCCAGCAGTTACAGAACAGGCGGGACTGAAGCTTTCTTT,CASSYRTGGTEAFF
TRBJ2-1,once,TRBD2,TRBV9,TGTGCCAGCAGCGCTAGCGGGGAGCAGTTCTTC,CASSASGEQFF
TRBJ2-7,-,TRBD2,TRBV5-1,TGCGCCAGCAGCGATAGCGGGACCGCCTACGAGCAGTACTTC,CASSDSGTAYEQYF
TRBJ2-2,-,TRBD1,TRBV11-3,TGTGCCAGCAGCTTAAAGGACAGGCCCCGTTGGGAGCTGTTTTTT,CASSLKDRPRWELFF
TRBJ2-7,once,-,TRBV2,TGTGCCAGCGGGGACACTGGGTACGAGCAGTACTTC,CASGDTGYEQYF
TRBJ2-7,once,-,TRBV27,TGTGCCAGCAGCCAAGCCAGGGGACTGTTCCTGGAGCAGTACTTC,CASSQARGLFLEQYF
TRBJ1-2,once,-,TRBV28,TGTGCCAGCAGTTTTATCGGGCAGGGAGCTAACTATGGCTACACCTTC,CASSFIGQGANYGYTF
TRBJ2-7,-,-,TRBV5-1,TGCGCCAGCAGCGGTGGGACTGTCTCCTACGAGCAGTACTTC,CASSGGTVSYEQYF
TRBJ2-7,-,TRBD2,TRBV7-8,TGTGCCAGCAGCTTAGCAGGGACTAGCGGGAGCTACGAGCAGTACTTC,CASSLAGTSGSYEQYF
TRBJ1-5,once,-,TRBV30,TGTGCCCGAGACAGGTGTAGCAATCAGCCCCAGCATTTT,CARDRCSNQPQHF
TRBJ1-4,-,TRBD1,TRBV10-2,TGCGCCAGCAGTACCCCGGGACAGGCTAATGAAAAACTGTTTTTT,CASSTPGQANEKLFF
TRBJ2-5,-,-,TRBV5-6,TGTGCCAGCAGCTTGGCCACATCGAAGCAGGGATGGGAGACCCAGTACTTC,CASSLATSKQGWETQYF
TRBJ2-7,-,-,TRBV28,TGTGCCAGCACTTACCCGTTGGTGGGGCAGGGGACTTACGAGCAGTACTTC,CASTYPLVGQGTYEQYF
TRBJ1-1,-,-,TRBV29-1,TGCAGCGTGGACGCCGGCCCGAACACTGAAGCTTTCTTT,CSVDAGPNTEAFF
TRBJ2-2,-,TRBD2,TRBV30,TGTGCCTGGCAACGACTAGCGGAGGTCACCGGGGAGCTGTTTTTT,CAWQRLAEVTGELFF
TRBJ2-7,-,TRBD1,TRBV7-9,TGTGCCAGCAGCGCTACGGACAGGGGGCCCTCCTACGAGCAGTACTTC,CASSATDRGPSYEQYF
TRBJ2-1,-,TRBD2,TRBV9,TGTGCCAGCAGCGTAGAAACTAGCGGTAGCTCCTACAATGAGCAGTTCTTC,CASSVETSGSSYNEQFF
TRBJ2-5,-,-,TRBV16,TGTGCCAGCAGCCTCGGACATCTGGGAAAGGTGCGGACCCAGTACTTC,CASSLGHLGKVRTQYF
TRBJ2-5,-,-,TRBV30,TGTGCCTGGAGCATTGACAGCCTGGCTGGGACCCAGTACTTC,CAWSIDSLAGTQYF
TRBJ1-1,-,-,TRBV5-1,TGCGCCAGCAGCTTGGAATGGAGAGGGGGGACTGAAGCTTTCTTT,CASSLEWRGGTEAFF
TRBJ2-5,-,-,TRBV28,TGTGCCAGCAGTACCCCAAACCGCCCGGGTCAACAGACCCAGTACTTC,CASSTPNRPGQQTQYF
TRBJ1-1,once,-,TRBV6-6,TGTGCCAGCAGTTACCTCACCGGGGGAGGTACTGAAGCTTTCTTT,CASSYLTGGGTEAFF
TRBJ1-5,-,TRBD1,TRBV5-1,TGCGCCAGCAGCCCCGGACAGGGGGATAATCAGCCCCAGCATTTT,CASSPGQGDNQPQHF
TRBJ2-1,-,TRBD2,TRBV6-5,TGTGCCACCCAAGGGGGGACTAGCGGCAATGAGCAGTTCTTC,CATQGGTSGNEQFF
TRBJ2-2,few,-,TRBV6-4,TGTGCCAGCAGTGACAGGGACACCGGGGAGCTGTTTTTT,CASSDRDTGELFF
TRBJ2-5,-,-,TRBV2,TGTGCCAGCAGTGAAGGTCCTAGCTCTGGAGAGCAGTACTTC,CASSEGPSSGEQYF
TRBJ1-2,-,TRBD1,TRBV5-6,TGTGCCAGCAGCTTGGCAGGGGGCGACTATGGCTACACCTTC,CASSLAGGDYGYTF
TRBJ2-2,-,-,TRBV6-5,TGTGCCAGCAGGCTCGAGTCCACCGGGGAGCTGTTTTTT,CASRLESTGELFF
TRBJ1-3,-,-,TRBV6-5,TGTGCCAGCCGACAACGTAGGGGTGACACCATATATTTT,CASRQRRGDTIYF
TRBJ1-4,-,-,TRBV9,TGTGCCAGCAGCGGGCGCAGTGAAAAACTGTTTTTT,CASSGRSEKLFF
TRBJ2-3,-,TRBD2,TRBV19,TGTGCCAGTAGTATAGATCTAGCGGGCGTGCCCCTCGAAGATACGCAGTATTTT,CASSIDLAGVPLEDTQYF